This T cell receptor beta chain was recovered during a study of a mutant IDH1 vaccine in newly diagnosed glioma. About the study: Every participant had undergone radiotherapy, temozolomide, or both before, and most underwent both. Study observations and caveats: Pseudoprogression showed no apparent link to changes in top peripheral T cell clonotypes.

From germline, CDR1 is SGHRS and CDR2 YFSETQ. The CDR3 loop spans 15 amino acids. Trimming removed 5 bases at V and 4 bases at J, with 16 bases between. Time point indicated: week 11, during vaccination. Doses comprised 300 ug of mutant IDH1 20-mer peptide each, plus topical imiquimod. About this clone: Its antigen is currently unknown.

Sequenced by immunoSEQ multiplex PCR; TCRdb stores in-frame clones only, minus some. The top ten hold about 3.7% of the sample, which has roughly 60,000 clones, more than 80% seen once. This rearrangement joins TRBV5-1 to TRBJ1-5; possibly TRBD1 for D (5 bases). This TCR was recovered from a young man with glioma. Material: PBMCs, obtained from a glioma patient whose treatment included an IDH1 peptide vaccine. This CDR3 reads CASSPDAGENQPQHF. The CDR3 DNA follows: TGCGCCAGCAGTCCGGACGCGGGGGAGAATCAGCCCCAGCATTTT.